This T cell receptor beta chain was documented in a study of regulatory T cells in long-lasting Graves disease. As for time point: newly diagnosed GD, antithyroid drugs for less than 3 months. Construction of the TCR library relied on RNA isolated from PBMCs. An endocrinology unit in Xi'an, China, supplied the patients. The CDR3 is made up of 16 amino acids. V trimming: 3 bases; J trimming: 4 bases; junction bases outside the gene matches: 8. Arm-PCR of CDR3 regions and iRepertoire HTBI primers were the basis on which TCR beta libraries were built. TCRdb independently ran MiXCR on the multiplex PCR reads; one entry per CDR3 protein. This table holds about 530,000 distinct CDR3 sequences, roughly 15% found once. This clonotype has just a few counts. These sequences were also reported in another study, on T cells in Graves' hyperthyroidism and ophthalmopathy. That paper adds: A 13 V-J signature model discriminated ophthalmopathy versus stable hyperthyroidism.

Sequencing used peripheral blood mononuclear cells (PBMCs), obtained at new diagnosis, from a patient treated with antithyroid drugs. The chain recombines TRBV12-3 or TRBV12-4 with TRBJ2-2, with 7 bases aligning to TRBD1. The source is a woman aged 35-65 years with Graves disease. CDR3 coding DNA: TGTGCCAGCAGTTTCCCACCGGGACAGATCACCGGGGAGCTGTTTTTT. It encodes CASSFPPGQITGELFF.